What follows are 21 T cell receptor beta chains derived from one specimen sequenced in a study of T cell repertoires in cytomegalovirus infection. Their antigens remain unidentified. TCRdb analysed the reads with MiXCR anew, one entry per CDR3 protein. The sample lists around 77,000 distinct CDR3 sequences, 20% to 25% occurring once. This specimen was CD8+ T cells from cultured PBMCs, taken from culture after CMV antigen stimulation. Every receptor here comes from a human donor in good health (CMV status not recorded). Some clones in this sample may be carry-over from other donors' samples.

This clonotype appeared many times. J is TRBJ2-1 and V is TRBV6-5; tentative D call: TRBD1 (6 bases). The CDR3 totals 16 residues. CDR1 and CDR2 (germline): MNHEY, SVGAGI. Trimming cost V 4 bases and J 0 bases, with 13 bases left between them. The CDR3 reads CASSWTDSSSYNEQFF. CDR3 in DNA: TGTGCCAGCAGTTGGACAGACTCTAGCTCCTACAATGAGCAGTTCTTC.

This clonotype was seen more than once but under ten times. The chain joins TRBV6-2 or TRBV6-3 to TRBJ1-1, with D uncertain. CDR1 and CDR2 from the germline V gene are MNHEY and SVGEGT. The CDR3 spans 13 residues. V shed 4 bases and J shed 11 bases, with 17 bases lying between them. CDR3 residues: CASSFDRATTAFF. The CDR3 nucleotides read TGTGCCAGCAGTTTCGATCGCGCTACAACGGCTTTCTTT.

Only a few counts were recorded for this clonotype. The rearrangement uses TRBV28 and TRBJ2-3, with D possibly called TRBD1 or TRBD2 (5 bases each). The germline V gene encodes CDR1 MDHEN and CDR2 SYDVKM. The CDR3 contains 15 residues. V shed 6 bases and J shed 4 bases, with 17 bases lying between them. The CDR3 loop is CASSDRDLSPDTQYF. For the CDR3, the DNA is TGTGCCAGCAGCGACCGGGACCTAAGTCCAGATACGCAGTATTTT.

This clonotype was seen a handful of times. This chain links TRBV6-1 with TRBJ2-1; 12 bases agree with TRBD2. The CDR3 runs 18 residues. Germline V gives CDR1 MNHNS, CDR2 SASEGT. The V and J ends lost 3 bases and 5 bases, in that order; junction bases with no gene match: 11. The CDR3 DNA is TGTGCCAGCAGTGACTTACTAGCGGGGGGAACCCCGAACAATGAGCAGTTCTTC. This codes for CASSDLLAGGTPNNEQFF.

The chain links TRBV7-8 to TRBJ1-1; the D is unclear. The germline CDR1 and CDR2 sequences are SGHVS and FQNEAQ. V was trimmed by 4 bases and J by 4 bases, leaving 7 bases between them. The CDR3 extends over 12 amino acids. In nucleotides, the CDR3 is TGTGCCAGCAGCTCTGCCTCCACTGAAGCTTTCTTT. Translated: CASSSASTEAFF. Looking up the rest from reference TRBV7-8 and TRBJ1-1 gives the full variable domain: GAGVSQSPRYKVAKRGQDVALRCDPISGHVSLFWYQQALGQGPEFLTYFQNEAQLDKSGLPSDRFFAERPEGSVSTLKIQRTQQEDSAVYLCASSSASTEAFFGQGTRLTVV.

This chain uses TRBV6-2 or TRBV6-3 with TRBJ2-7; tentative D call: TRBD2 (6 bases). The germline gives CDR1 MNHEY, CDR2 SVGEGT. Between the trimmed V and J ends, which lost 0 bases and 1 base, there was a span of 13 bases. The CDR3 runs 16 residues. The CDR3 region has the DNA TGTGCCAGCAGTTACTCGATTGCGGGGCCGTCCTACGAGCAGTACTTC. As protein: CASSYSIAGPSYEQYF.

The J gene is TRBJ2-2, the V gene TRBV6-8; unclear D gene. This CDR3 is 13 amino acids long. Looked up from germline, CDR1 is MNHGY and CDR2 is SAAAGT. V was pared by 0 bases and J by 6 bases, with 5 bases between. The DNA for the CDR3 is TGTGCCAGCAGTTACTCGAATCCCGGGGAGCTGTTTTTT. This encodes CASSYSNPGELFF.

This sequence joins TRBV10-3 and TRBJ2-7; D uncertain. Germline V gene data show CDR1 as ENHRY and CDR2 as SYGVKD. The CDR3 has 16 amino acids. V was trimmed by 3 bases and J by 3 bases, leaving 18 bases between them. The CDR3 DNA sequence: TGTGCCATCAGTGACTATGGACCCCATCGAGGCTACGAGCAGTACTTC. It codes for CAISDYGPHRGYEQYF.

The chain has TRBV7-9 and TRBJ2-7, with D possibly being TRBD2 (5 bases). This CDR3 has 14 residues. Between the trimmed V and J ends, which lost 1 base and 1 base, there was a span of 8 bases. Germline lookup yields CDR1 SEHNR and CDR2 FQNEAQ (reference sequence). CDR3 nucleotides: TGTGCCAGCAGCTTAGGAGCGGATTCCTACGAGCAGTACTTC. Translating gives CASSLGADSYEQYF.

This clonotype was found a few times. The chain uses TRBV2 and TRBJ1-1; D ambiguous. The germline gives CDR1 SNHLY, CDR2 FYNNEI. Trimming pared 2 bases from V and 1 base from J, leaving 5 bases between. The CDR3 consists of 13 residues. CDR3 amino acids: CASSELGNTEAFF. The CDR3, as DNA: TGTGCCAGCAGTGAATTGGGGAACACTGAAGCTTTCTTT.

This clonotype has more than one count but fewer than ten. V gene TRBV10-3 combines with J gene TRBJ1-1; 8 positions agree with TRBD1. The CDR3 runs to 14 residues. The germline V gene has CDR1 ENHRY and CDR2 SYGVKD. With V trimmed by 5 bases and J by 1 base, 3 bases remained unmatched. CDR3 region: CAISPGQGNTEAFF. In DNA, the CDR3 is TGTGCCATCAGTCCAGGACAGGGGAACACTGAAGCTTTCTTT.

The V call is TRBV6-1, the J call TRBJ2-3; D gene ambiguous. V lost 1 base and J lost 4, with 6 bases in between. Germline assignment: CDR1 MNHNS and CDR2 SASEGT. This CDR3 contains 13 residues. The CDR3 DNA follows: TGTGCCAGCAGTGAAGGGCCCCCAGATACGCAGTATTTT. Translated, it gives CASSEGPPDTQYF.

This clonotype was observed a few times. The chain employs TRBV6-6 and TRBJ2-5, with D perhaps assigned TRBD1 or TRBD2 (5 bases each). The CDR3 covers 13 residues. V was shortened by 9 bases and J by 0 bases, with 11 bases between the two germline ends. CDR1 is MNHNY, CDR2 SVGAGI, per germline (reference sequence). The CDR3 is CASRQRNQETQYF. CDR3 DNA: TGTGCCAGTCGACAGCGGAACCAAGAGACCCAGTACTTC.

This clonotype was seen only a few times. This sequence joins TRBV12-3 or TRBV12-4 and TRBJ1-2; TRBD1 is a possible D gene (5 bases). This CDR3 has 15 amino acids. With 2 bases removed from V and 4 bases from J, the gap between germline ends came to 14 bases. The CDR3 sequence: CASSLRGLVSYGYTF. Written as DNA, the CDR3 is TGTGCCAGCAGTTTACGGGGACTCGTTTCCTATGGCTACACCTTC.

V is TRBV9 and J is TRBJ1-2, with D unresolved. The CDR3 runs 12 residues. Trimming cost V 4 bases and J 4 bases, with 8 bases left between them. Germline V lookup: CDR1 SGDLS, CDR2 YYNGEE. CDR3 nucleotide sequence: TGTGCCAGCAGCCCCGACGGCTATGGCTACACCTTC. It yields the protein CASSPDGYGYTF.

The CDR3 sequence: CASSLSGPLSNQPQHF. The CDR3 DNA reads TGTGCCAGCAGTTTAAGTGGGCCCCTTAGCAATCAGCCCCAGCATTTT. V gene TRBV28 combines with J gene TRBJ1-5, with no clear D. V was shortened by 2 bases and J by 0 bases, with 11 bases between the two germline ends. The CDR3 length is 16 residues. The germline CDR1 and CDR2 sequences are MDHEN and SYDVKM.

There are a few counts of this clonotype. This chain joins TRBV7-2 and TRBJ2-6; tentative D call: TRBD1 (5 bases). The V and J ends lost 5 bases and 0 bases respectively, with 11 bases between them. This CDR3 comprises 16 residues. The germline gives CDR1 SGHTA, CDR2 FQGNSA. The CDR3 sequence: CASSPRQISGANVLTF. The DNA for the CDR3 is TGTGCCAGCAGCCCAAGACAGATCTCTGGGGCCAACGTCCTGACTTTC.

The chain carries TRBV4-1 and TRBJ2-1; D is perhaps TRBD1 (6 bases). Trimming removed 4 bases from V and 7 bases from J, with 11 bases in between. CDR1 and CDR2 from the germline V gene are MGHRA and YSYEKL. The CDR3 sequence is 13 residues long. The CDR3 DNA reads TGCGCCAGCAGCCGAACTGACAGGAATGAGCAGTTCTTC. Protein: CASSRTDRNEQFF.

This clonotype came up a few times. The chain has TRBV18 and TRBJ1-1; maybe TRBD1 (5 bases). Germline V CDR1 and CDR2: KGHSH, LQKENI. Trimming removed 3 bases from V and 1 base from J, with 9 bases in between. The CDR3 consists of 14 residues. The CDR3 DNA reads TGTGCCAGCTCACCCTTAGACAGGAACACTGAAGCTTTCTTT. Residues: CASSPLDRNTEAFF.

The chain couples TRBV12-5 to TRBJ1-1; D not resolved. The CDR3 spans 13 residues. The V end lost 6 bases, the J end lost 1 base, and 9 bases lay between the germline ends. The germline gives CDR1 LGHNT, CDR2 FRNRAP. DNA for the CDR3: TGTGCTAGTGGCCTAGACTCGAACACTGAAGCTTTCTTT. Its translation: CASGLDSNTEAFF. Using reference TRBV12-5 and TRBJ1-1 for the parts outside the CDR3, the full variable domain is DARVTQTPRHKVTEMGQEVTMRCQPILGHNTVFWYRQTMMQGLELLAYFRNRAPLDDSGMPKDRFSAEMPDATLATLKIQPSEPRDSAVYFCASGLDSNTEAFFGQGTRLTVV.

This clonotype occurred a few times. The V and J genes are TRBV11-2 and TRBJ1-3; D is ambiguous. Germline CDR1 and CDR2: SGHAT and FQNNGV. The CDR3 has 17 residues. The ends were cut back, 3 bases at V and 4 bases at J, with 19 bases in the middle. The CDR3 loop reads CASSFSTFHGSGNTIYF. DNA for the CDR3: TGTGCCAGCAGCTTCTCCACCTTCCACGGGTCGGGAAACACCATATATTTT.